This T cell receptor beta chain was captured in a study of PD-L1 blockade in urothelial cancer. V lost 6 bases and J lost 1, with 12 bases in between. The CDR3 length is 15 residues. Germline loops: CDR1 MNHEY, CDR2 SVGAGI. Generated by immunoSEQ multiplex PCR, the TCRdb table keeps only in-frame clones and is missing some. The data show 55,000 to 70,000 clones, 82% seen once. The J gene is TRBJ2-2, the V gene TRBV6-5, with D perhaps matching TRBD2 (5 bases). This clonotype originated in a man in his 70s with urothelial cancer. The input for sequencing was PBMCs, taken around atezolizumab (anti-PD-L1) treatment. The CDR3 DNA reads TGTGCCAGCAGCCGGGGAAAGAGGAACACCGGGGAGCTGTTTTTT. It yields the protein CASSRGKRNTGELFF.